Below are 6 T cell receptor beta chains sequenced from a single sample in a study of blood T cells in healthy people across ages. A sample-barcoded 5' primer and a J-beta primer mix were used in a second PCR of about 7 to 12 cycles. TCRdb re-called the 5' RACE reads through MiXCR, storing one row per CDR3 protein. The table lists 500,000 to 550,000 distinct CDR3 sequences, around 24% of them singletons, with around 10% in the top ten. These same data were also listed under a study on T cells of mothers and their children.

The sample consisted of blood. These receptors came from a boy under 18 in good health.

The chain carries TRBV12-3 or TRBV12-4 and TRBJ2-5; TRBD2 matches at 7 bases. J lost 3 bases, V lost 2 bases, and 3 bases had no gene match. This CDR3 spans 14 amino acids. The CDR3 loop reads CASSLRGTKETQYF. As DNA, the CDR3 is TGTGCCAGCAGTTTACGGGGGACTAAAGAGACCCAGTACTTC.

The V call is TRBV27, the J call TRBJ2-5; D perhaps matches TRBD2 (7 bases). V was trimmed by 10 bases and J by 2 bases, leaving 17 bases between them. This CDR3 comprises 14 residues. Per the germline V gene, CDR1 is MNHEY and CDR2 is SMNVEV (reference sequence). Here the CDR3 reads CAKRGAQGQETQYF. As DNA, the CDR3 is TGTGCCAAACGGGGGGCTCAGGGACAAGAGACCCAGTACTTC.

A single count supports this clonotype. This chain joins TRBV18 and TRBJ2-7, with D hard to call. Germline lookup yields CDR1 KGHSH and CDR2 LQKENI. V was cut by 1 base and J by 6 bases, with 16 bases left in between. This CDR3 is built from 15 residues. The CDR3 DNA reads as TGTGCCAGCTCACCACGGGCACAGACCTGGTTCGAGCAGTACTTC. Protein sequence: CASSPRAQTWFEQYF.

The chain employs TRBV28 and TRBJ2-1; TRBD1 agrees at 9 bases. Germline CDR1 is MDHEN and CDR2 is SYDVKM. This CDR3 contains 15 residues. V was clipped by 2 bases and J by 9 bases; unmatched bases: 8. CDR3 protein: CASSLGDRAVSEQFF. CDR3 in DNA: TGTGCCAGCAGTTTAGGGGACAGGGCGGTTAGTGAGCAGTTCTTC.

Ten or more counts support this clonotype. This chain links TRBV10-3 with TRBJ2-1; 8 bases line up with TRBD2. CDR3 size: 15 residues. V trimming: 0 bases; J trimming: 4 bases; junction bases outside the gene matches: 2. Germline V lookup: CDR1 ENHRY, CDR2 SYGVKD. CDR3 region: CAISESLAGYNEQFF. The CDR3 DNA follows: TGTGCCATCAGTGAGTCCTTAGCGGGGTACAATGAGCAGTTCTTC.

The chain uses TRBV10-3 and TRBJ1-5; 11 bases line up with TRBD1. V dropped 0 bases and J dropped 5; count of bases not matched to a gene: 3. The V gene's germline CDR1 is ENHRY and CDR2 SYGVKD. The CDR3 has 16 residues. CDR3 residues: CAISESTGQGDQPQHF. CDR3 nucleotides: TGTGCCATCAGTGAGTCGACGGGACAGGGGGATCAGCCCCAGCATTTT.